The entry that follows covers one T cell receptor (beta chain) sequence. Clones were sequenced by immunoSEQ multiplex PCR, and TCRdb holds only the in-frame ones, with some missing. Altogether about 70,000 clones are present, roughly 88% being singletons, with the ten largest covering more than 2%. This entry is derived from a study of blood T cell repertoires in COVID-19. Study overall: Samples taken during acute and convalescent COVID-19 were collected in the United States, Italy and Spain.

Germline values: CDR1 LNHDA, CDR2 SQIVND (reference sequence). The CDR3 consists of 13 residues. V lost 7 bases and J 2 bases, leaving 9 bases between the germline ends. The source material was peripheral blood. The receptor was isolated from a human donor in a cohort sampled during active COVID-19. This chain uses TRBV19 with TRBJ1-3, with no clear D. CDR3 coding DNA: TGTGCCAGTACCCAGAAAACTGGAAACACCATATATTTT. Its protein is CASTQKTGNTIYF.